The 17 T cell receptor beta chains below were found in one sample sequenced in a study of OX40 agonist ivuxolimab in advanced cancers. Sequencing was performed with immunoSEQ multiplex PCR; in TCRdb, only in-frame clones are kept and a portion is missing. The top ten clones hold around 1% of a sample with approximately 78,000 clones, 88% of them seen once. The sample in question was CD4+ or CD8+ T cells sorted from blood, obtained in a trial of the OX40 agonist ivuxolimab. Receptor source: an adult with an advanced solid tumor such as melanoma, head and neck, liver or kidney cancer.

This clone has a handful of counts. The J gene is TRBJ2-5, the V gene TRBV5-6; tentatively, D is TRBD2 (6 bases). The length of the CDR3 is 14 residues. Germline CDR1 and CDR2: SGHDT and YYEEEE. Trimming removed 2 bases from V and 4 bases from J, with 12 bases in between. CDR3 amino acids: CASSLRQGGETQYF. Written as DNA, the CDR3 is TGTGCCAGCAGCTTAAGGCAGGGAGGAGAGACCCAGTACTTC.

The chain carries TRBV19 and TRBJ2-4; TRBD1 matches at 9 bases. This CDR3 has 14 residues. Per germline, CDR1 LNHDA and CDR2 SQIVND (reference sequence). The V gene end was trimmed by 7 bases and the J gene end by 4 bases; junction bases not matched to a gene: 5. This CDR3 is CASNPTGGKNIQYF. CDR3 DNA sequence: TGTGCCAGTAACCCGACAGGGGGGAAAAACATTCAGTACTTC.

This clone appeared a single time. The chain employs TRBV7-2 and TRBJ2-7; D perhaps matches TRBD1 (5 bases). Trimming left V 0 bases short and J 6 bases short, with 9 bases between. This CDR3 contains 13 residues. CDR1 and CDR2 from the germline V gene are SGHTA and FQGNSA. CDR3 coding DNA: TGTGCCAGCAGCTTAGCTGGGGCCAGCGAGCAGTACTTC. It codes for CASSLAGASEQYF.

The chain has TRBV6-5 and TRBJ2-1, with D maybe TRBD2 (6 bases). The germline V and J ends were trimmed by 6 bases and 1 base, with 13 bases remaining between them. The CDR3 is made up of 15 amino acids. CDR1 and CDR2 (germline): MNHEY, SVGAGI. The CDR3: CASRKTSDSYNEQFF. The CDR3 DNA reads as TGTGCCAGCAGAAAGACTAGTGATTCCTACAATGAGCAGTTCTTC.

The rearrangement uses TRBV7-8 and TRBJ2-5; no reliable D call. Germline CDR1 SGHVS, CDR2 FQNEAQ. Trimming took 1 base from V and 1 from J, leaving 7 bases between them. This CDR3 region has 14 residues. Here the CDR3 DNA reads TGTGCCAGCAGCTTAGGACGGTTCCAAGAGACCCAGTACTTC. It translates to CASSLGRFQETQYF.

The V gene is TRBV5-8, the J gene TRBJ2-2, with 15 bases lining up with TRBD2. Trimming at V came to 4 bases and at J to 4 bases, leaving 8 bases not matched to a gene. CDR1 and CDR2 from the germline V gene are SGHTS and YDEGEE. The CDR3 totals 18 residues. The CDR3 nucleotides are TGTGCCAGCAGCCGAGATGGGACTAGCGGGAGGACCACCGGGGAGCTGTTTTTT. Protein product: CASSRDGTSGRTTGELFF.

On this clone itself: The sample holds other DNA sequences that translate to the same CDR3. This sequence joins TRBV18 and TRBJ2-2; 10 bases agree with TRBD1. In germline, CDR1 is KGHSH, CDR2 LQKENI. The CDR3 totals 16 residues. The ends lost 3 bases at V and 8 bases at J; junction bases unmatched: 9. The CDR3: CASSPPTGGNTGELFF. The CDR3 nucleotides read TGTGCCAGCTCACCTCCGACAGGGGGCAATACAGGGGAGCTGTTTTTT.

The chain uses TRBV5-1 and TRBJ2-7; 8 nucleotides align to TRBD1. Germline V gene lookup returns CDR1 SGHRS and CDR2 YFSETQ. The CDR3 length is 15 residues. V gave up 4 bases and J gave up 7 bases; unmatched junction bases: 13. The DNA of the CDR3 is TGCGCCAGCAGCCAATTTCAGGGGGCCCAGGGGGAGCAGTACTTC. It translates to CASSQFQGAQGEQYF. Combining the CDR3 with reference TRBV5-1 and TRBJ2-7 gives the whole variable domain KAGVTQTPRYLIKTRGQQVTLSCSPISGHRSVSWYQQTPGQGLQFLFEYFSETQRNKGNFPGRFSGRQFSNSRSEMNVSTLELGDSALYLCASSQFQGAQGEQYFGPGTRLTVT.

This clone came up a few times. The CDR3 sequence: CASTWGTGANVLTF. The CDR3 coding sequence is TGTGCCAGTACTTGGGGAACCGGGGCCAACGTCCTGACTTTC. The V call is TRBV19, the J call TRBJ2-6; no clear D gene. CDR1 and CDR2 (germline): LNHDA, SQIVND (reference sequence). Between the trimmed V and J ends, which lost 7 bases and 4 bases, there was a span of 11 bases. The CDR3 covers 14 residues.

The chain couples TRBV4-1 to TRBJ2-5; TRBD2 matches 9 bases. The CDR3 is made up of 17 amino acids. The trim removed 1 base at V and 2 bases at J, leaving 8 bases unmatched. The V gene's germline CDR1 is MGHRA and CDR2 YSYEKL. In DNA, the CDR3 is TGCGCCAGCAGCCAAGGGCGGGGGGGCCAGGGGCAAGAGACCCAGTACTTC. Protein sequence: CASSQGRGGQGQETQYF.

The chain uses TRBV7-2 and TRBJ2-7; 12 bases map to TRBD2. The CDR3 has 14 amino acids. The V gene's germline CDR1 is SGHTA and CDR2 FQGNSA. After removal of 4 bases from V and 3 bases from J, the junction contained 1 base not matched to a gene. The CDR3 DNA reads TGTGCCAGCAGCTGGACTAGCGGGAACTACGAGCAGTACTTC. It yields the protein CASSWTSGNYEQYF.

The chain combines TRBV7-6 with TRBJ2-2; 12 positions agree with TRBD2. The germline V gene has CDR1 SGHVS and CDR2 FNYEAQ. This CDR3 has 16 residues. Losses at the gene ends were 5 bases for V and 2 bases for J; bases not matched to a gene: 3. CDR3: CASSPGLAGNTGELFF. In DNA form, the CDR3 reads TGTGCCAGCAGCCCCGGACTAGCGGGAAACACCGGGGAGCTGTTTTTT. The full variable domain, with the rest looked up from reference TRBV7-6 and TRBJ2-2, is GAGVSQSPRYKVTKRGQDVALRCDPISGHVSLYWYRQALGQGPEFLTYFNYEAQQDKSGLPNDRFSAERPEGSISTLTIQRTEQRDSAMYRCASSPGLAGNTGELFFGEGSRLTVL.

In its sample, this clone was seen a few times. The chain employs TRBV29-1 and TRBJ2-2; D unresolved. There are 11 residues in the CDR3. Trimming stripped 4 bases from V and 2 bases from J, with 2 bases between. CDR1 and CDR2 (germline): SQVTM, ANQGSEA. The CDR3 DNA sequence: TGCAGCGTTGCCAACACCGGGGAGCTGTTTTTT. Encoded protein: CSVANTGELFF.

The V call is TRBV11-3, the J call TRBJ2-4; a weak D match, TRBD1 (6 bases). The germline CDR1 and CDR2 sequences are SGHNT and YENEEA. This CDR3 has 15 amino acids. V was shortened by 2 bases and J by 4 bases, with 12 bases between the two germline ends. The CDR3 here is CASSLFGDNKNIQYF. The CDR3 nucleotides read TGTGCCAGCAGCTTATTTGGGGACAATAAAAACATTCAGTACTTC.

This sequence joins TRBV27 and TRBJ1-2; possible D gene TRBD1, 6 bases. The germline V and J ends were trimmed by 6 bases and 6 bases, with 17 bases remaining between them. The CDR3 loop spans 14 amino acids. Germline-derived CDR1 and CDR2 are MNHEY and SMNVEV (reference sequence). CDR3 in DNA: TGTGCCAGCAGGACCACACAGGGCGGTCATGGCTACACCTTC. Translation gives CASRTTQGGHGYTF.

This clone turned up a few times. The chain has TRBV2 and TRBJ2-5; 9 bases align to TRBD2. CDR1 is SNHLY and CDR2 is FYNNEI in the germline V gene. This CDR3 contains 15 residues. The V segment lost 8 bases and the J segment 1 base; nucleotides outside the gene matches: 8. DNA of the CDR3: TGTGCCAGCGTAGCGGGAGTGACATTCCAAGAGACCCAGTACTTC. Protein sequence: CASVAGVTFQETQYF. The variable domain in full, with the rest retrieved from reference TRBV2 and TRBJ2-5, is EPEVTQTPSHQVTQMGQEVILRCVPISNHLYFYWYRQILGQKVEFLVSFYNNEISEKSEIFDDQFSVERPDGSNFTLKIRSTKLEDSAMYFCASVAGVTFQETQYFGPGTRLLVL.

V is TRBV7-9 and J is TRBJ1-3; D is uncertain. The V and J ends lost 5 bases and 0 bases respectively, with 14 bases between them. The length of the CDR3 is 16 residues. Germline values: CDR1 SEHNR, CDR2 FQNEAQ (reference sequence). The CDR3 sequence is CASSMGSSPSGNTIYF. In nucleotides, the CDR3 is TGTGCCAGCAGCATGGGGTCCTCTCCCTCTGGAAACACCATATATTTT. Full variable domain (outside the CDR3, taken from reference TRBV7-9 and TRBJ1-3): DTGVSQNPRHKITKRGQNVTFRCDPISEHNRLYWYRQTLGQGPEFLTYFQNEAQLEKSRLLSDRFSAERPKGSFSTLEIQRTEQGDSAMYLCASSMGSSPSGNTIYFGEGSWLTVV.